The sample holds many counts of the clone carrying this T cell receptor (beta chain). Its antigen is unknown. Being off target in a library aimed at alpha chains, this beta chain has a size of little meaning. Sample time point: sample taken at primary tumor resection. This sample is part of a study of spatial heterogeneity in lung cancer. Study-level results: The number of expanded tumor alpha and beta chains correlated with mutation number.

TCRdb independently ran MiXCR on the 5' RACE reads; one entry per CDR3 protein. In the table there are about 6,800 distinct CDR3 sequences, roughly an eighth of which are singletons. Trimming took off 1 base at V and 5 bases at J, with 14 bases between the two ends. Per germline, CDR1 SGHTA and CDR2 FQGNSA. CDR3 length: 16 amino acids. The receptor was derived from a male donor with early-stage non-small cell lung cancer. V gene TRBV7-2 combines with J gene TRBJ2-2; D is perhaps TRBD1 (5 bases). Material: lung tumor tissue, obtained at surgery. This chain's CDR3 is CASSLEIGRATGELFF. The CDR3 region has the DNA TGTGCCAGCAGCTTAGAAATTGGCAGGGCTACCGGGGAGCTGTTTTTT.